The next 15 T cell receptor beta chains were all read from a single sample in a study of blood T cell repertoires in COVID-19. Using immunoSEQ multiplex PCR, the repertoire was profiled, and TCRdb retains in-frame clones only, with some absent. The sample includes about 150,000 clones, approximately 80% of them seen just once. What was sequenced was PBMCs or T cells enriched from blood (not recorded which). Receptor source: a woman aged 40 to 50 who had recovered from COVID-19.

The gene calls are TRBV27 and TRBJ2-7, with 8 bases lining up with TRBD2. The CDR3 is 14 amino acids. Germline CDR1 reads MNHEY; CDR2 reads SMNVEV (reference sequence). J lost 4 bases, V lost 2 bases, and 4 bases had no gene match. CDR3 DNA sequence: TGTGCCAGCAGTTTAGGATTAGCGGGGTACGAGCAGTACTTC. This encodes CASSLGLAGYEQYF.

The CDR3 loop is CASSQGTSGRAYEQYF. CDR3 coding DNA: TGTGCCAGCAGTCAGGGGACTAGCGGGAGGGCCTACGAGCAGTACTTC. The V gene is TRBV28, the J gene TRBJ2-7; 16 bases line up with TRBD2. Germline values: CDR1 MDHEN, CDR2 SYDVKM. After removal of 5 bases from V and 2 bases from J, the junction contained 3 bases not matched to a gene. The CDR3 loop spans 16 amino acids.

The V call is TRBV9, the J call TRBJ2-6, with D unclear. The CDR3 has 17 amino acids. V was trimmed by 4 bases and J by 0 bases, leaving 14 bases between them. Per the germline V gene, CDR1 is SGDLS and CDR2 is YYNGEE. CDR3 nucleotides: TGTGCCAGCAGCCTCTACCAGGTTACCTCTGGGGCCAACGTCCTGACTTTC. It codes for CASSLYQVTSGANVLTF.

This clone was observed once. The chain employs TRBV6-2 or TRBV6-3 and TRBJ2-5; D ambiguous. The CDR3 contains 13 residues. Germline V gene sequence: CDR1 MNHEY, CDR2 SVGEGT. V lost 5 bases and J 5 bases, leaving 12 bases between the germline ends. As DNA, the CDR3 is TGTGCCAGCAGTCTGCGGAACCGTGAGACCCAGTACTTC. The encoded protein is CASSLRNRETQYF.

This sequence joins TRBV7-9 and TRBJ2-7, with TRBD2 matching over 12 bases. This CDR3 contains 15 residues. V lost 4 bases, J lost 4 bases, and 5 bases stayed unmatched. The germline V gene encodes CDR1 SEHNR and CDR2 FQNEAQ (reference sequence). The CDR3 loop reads CASSSTSGGLYEQYF. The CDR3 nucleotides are TGTGCCAGCAGCTCGACTAGCGGGGGTTTATACGAGCAGTACTTC.

CDR3 sequence reads: CASSSPTGIEAFF. The CDR3 nucleotides are TGTGCCAGCAGCTCCCCGACAGGAATCGAAGCTTTCTTT. The V and J genes are TRBV5-4 and TRBJ1-1, with D possibly being TRBD1 (6 bases). Germline assignment: CDR1 SGHNT and CDR2 YYREEE (reference sequence). This CDR3 region has 13 residues. V was cut by 3 bases and J by 8 bases, with 14 bases left in between. Based on the CDR3 plus reference TRBV5-4 and TRBJ1-1, the full variable domain is ETGVTQSPTHLIKTRGQQVTLRCSSQSGHNTVSWYQQALGQGPQFIFQYYREEENGRGNFPPRFSGLQFPNYSSELNVNALELDDSALYLCASSSPTGIEAFFGQGTRLTVV.

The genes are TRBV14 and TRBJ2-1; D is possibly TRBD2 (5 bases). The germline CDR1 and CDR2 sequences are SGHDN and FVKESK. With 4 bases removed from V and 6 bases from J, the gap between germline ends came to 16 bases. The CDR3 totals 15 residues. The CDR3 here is CASSPGLYRGNEQFF. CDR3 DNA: TGTGCCAGCAGCCCGGGCCTCTACCGGGGCAATGAGCAGTTCTTC.

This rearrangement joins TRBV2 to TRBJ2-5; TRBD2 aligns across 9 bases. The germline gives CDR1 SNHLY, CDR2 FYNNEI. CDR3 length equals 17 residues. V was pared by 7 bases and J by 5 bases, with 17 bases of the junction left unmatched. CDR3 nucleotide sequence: TGTGCCAGCATTGGGGCACCGCTCAGCGGGGGGTATGAGACCCAGTACTTC. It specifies CASIGAPLSGGYETQYF.

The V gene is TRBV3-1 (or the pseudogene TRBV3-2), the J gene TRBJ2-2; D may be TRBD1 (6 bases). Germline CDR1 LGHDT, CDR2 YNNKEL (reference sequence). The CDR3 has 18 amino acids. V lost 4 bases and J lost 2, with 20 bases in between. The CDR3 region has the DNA TGTGCCAGCAGCCGCACTATTATGGGGACACTTAACACCGGGGAGCTGTTTTTT. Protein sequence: CASSRTIMGTLNTGELFF.

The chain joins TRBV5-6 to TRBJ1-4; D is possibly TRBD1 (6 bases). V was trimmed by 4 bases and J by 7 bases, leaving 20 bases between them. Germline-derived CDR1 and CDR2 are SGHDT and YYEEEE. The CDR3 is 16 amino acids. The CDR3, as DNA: TGTGCCAGCAGCCTGACCCCCGGGACATCGAGTGAAAAACTGTTTTTT. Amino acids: CASSLTPGTSSEKLFF.

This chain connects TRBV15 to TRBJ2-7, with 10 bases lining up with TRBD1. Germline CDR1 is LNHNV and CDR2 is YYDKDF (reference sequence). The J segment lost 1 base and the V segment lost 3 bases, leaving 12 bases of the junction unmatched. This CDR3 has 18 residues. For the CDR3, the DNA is TGTGCCACCAGCAGCCTAGACGGGGGACAGGGGCTATCCTACGAGCAGTACTTC. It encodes CATSSLDGGQGLSYEQYF.

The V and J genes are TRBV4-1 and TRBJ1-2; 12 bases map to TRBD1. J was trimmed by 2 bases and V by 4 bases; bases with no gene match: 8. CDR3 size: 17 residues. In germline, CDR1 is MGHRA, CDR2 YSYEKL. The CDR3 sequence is CASSPGTGGNGNYGYTF. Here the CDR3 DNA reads TGCGCCAGCAGCCCTGGGACAGGGGGCAACGGGAACTATGGCTACACCTTC.

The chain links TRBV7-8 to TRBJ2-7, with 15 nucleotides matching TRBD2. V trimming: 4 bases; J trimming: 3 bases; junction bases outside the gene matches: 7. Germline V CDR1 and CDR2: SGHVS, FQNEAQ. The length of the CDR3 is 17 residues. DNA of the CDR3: TGTGCCAGCAGCTCGCATGGACTAGCGGGAGGGAACTACGAGCAGTACTTC. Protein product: CASSSHGLAGGNYEQYF.

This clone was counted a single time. The chain's CDR3 is CASSLAGNHQPQHF. CDR3 DNA sequence: TGTGCCAGCAGCTTAGCGGGGAACCATCAGCCCCAGCATTTT. This rearrangement joins TRBV11-3 to TRBJ1-5; D uncertain. Trimming shortened V by 1 base and J by 5 bases, and 9 bases separated the two germline ends. Per the germline V gene, CDR1 is SGHNT and CDR2 is YENEEA. The CDR3 consists of 14 residues.

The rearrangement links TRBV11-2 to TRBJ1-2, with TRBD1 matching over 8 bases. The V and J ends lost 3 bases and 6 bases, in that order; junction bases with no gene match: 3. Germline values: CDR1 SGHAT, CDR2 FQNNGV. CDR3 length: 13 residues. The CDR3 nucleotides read TGTGCCAGCAGCTTCGGACAGGGTCATGGCTACACCTTC. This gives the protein CASSFGQGHGYTF.